The sequence of this T cell receptor (beta chain) was determined in a study of blood T cell repertoires in COVID-19. Study details: The United States, Italy and Spain supplied acute and convalescent COVID-19 samples. PBMCs, B-cell-depleted T cells, or T cells provided the cDNA or gDNA that made up the material.

The CDR3 has 14 residues. Trimming removed 3 bases from V and 7 bases from J; junction bases left unmatched: 5. CDR1 is SGHRS, CDR2 YFSETQ, per germline. Those enrolled, adults aged 18 to 89 years, came from roughly 23 US areas. The method was immunoSEQ multiplex PCR; TCRdb's version includes in-frame clones alone and lacks a portion of them. The sample carries approximately 50,000 clones, 60% to 80% recorded once. The rearrangement joins TRBV5-1 to TRBJ1-4, with 8 bases that match TRBD1. Sequenced material: PBMCs or T cells enriched from blood (not recorded which). The TCR originated in a woman in her 50s with acute COVID-19. The CDR3, as DNA: TGCGCCAGCAGCTCTGGACAGGGTGTTGAAAAACTGTTTTTT. It is translated as CASSSGQGVEKLFF.